This entry is about one T cell receptor beta chain. These data are taken from a study of control samples from healthy donors and cancer patients. Measured with immunoSEQ multiplex PCR; TCRdb has only the in-frame clones, and not every one. The sample contains around 110,000 clones, 80% to 90% of which appear only once. CDR1 is SGHTA, CDR2 FQGNSA, per germline. CDR3 length: 14 amino acids. V was clipped by 1 base and J by 4 bases, with 9 bases between them. This chain joins TRBV7-2 and TRBJ2-3, with D unresolved. This TCR derives from a woman between 45 and 60 years old with colorectal cancer. The sample consisted of PBMCs. CDR3: CASSLDAGSDTQYF. The CDR3 nucleotides are TGTGCCAGCAGCTTAGATGCTGGCTCAGATACGCAGTATTTT.